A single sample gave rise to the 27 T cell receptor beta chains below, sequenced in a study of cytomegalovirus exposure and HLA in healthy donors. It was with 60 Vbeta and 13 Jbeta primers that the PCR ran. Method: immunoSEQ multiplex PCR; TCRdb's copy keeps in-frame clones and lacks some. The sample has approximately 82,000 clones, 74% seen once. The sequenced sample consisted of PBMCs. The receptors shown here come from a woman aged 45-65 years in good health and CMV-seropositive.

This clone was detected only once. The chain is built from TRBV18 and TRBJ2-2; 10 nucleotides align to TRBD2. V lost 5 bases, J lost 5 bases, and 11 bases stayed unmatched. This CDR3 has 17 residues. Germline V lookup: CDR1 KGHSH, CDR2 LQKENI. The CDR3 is CASSSLELAGRTGELFF. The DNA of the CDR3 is TGTGCCAGCTCATCGTTGGAACTAGCGGGGAGGACCGGGGAGCTGTTTTTT.

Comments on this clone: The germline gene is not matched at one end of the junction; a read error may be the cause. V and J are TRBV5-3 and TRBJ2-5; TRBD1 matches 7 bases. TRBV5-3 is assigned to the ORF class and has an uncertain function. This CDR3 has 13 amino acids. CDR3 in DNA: TGTGCCAGCAGCTACAGGGGTGCGGAGACCCAGTACTTC. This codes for CASSYRGAETQYF.

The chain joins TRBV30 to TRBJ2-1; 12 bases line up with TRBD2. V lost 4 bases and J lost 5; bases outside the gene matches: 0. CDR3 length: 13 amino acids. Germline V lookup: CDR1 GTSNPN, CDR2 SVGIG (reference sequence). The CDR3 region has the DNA TGTGCCTGGACTAGCGGGAGGGACAATGAGCAGTTCTTC. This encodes CAWTSGRDNEQFF.

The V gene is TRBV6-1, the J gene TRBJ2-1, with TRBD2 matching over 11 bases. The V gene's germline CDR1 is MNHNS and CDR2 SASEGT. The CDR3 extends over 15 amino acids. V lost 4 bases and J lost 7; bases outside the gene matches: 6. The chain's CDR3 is CASSATSGSGNEQFF. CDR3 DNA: TGTGCCAGCAGTGCTACTAGCGGGAGCGGTAATGAGCAGTTCTTC.

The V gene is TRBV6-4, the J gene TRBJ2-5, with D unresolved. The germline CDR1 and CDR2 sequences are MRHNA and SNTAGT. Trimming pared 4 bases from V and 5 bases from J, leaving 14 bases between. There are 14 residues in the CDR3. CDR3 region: CASSGAGGVETQYF. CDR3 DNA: TGTGCCAGCAGTGGAGCCGGTGGTGTGGAGACCCAGTACTTC.

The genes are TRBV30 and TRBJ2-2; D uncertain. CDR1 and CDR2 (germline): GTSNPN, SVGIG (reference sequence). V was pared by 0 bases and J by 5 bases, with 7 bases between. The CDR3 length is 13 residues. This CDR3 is CAWSVRGTGELFF. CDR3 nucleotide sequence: TGTGCCTGGAGTGTACGAGGTACCGGGGAGCTGTTTTTT.

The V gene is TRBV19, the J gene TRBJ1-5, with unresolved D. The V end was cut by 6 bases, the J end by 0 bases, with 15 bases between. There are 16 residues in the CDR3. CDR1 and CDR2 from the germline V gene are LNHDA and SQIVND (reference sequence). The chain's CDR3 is CASSLDDGYSNQPQHF. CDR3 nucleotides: TGTGCCAGTAGCCTAGACGACGGCTATAGCAATCAGCCCCAGCATTTT.

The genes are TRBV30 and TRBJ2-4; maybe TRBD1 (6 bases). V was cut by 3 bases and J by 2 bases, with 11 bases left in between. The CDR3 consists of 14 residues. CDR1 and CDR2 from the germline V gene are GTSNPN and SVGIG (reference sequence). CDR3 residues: CAWSFTGTKNIQYF. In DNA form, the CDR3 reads TGTGCCTGGAGCTTCACAGGGACCAAAAACATTCAGTACTTC.

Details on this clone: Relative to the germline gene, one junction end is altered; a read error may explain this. CDR3 DNA sequence: TGTGCTAGCAGCATCGGGGTACAAGAGACCCAGTACTTC. Translation: CASSIGVQETQYF. The genes are TRBV7-7 and TRBJ2-5; D is perhaps TRBD2 (5 bases). Germline CDR1 is SSHAT and CDR2 is FNYEAQ (reference sequence). This CDR3 comprises 13 residues.

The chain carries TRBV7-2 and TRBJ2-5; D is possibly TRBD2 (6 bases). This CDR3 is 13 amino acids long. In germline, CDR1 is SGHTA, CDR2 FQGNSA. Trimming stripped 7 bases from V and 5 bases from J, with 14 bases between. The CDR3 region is CASTSLRGETQYF. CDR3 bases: TGTGCCAGCACCTCTCTCCGGGGGGAGACCCAGTACTTC.

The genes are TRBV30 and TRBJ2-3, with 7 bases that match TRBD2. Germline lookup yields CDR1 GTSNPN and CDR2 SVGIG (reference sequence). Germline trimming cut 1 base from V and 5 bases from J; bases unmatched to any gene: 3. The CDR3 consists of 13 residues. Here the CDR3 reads CAWSALAGDTQYF. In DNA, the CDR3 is TGTGCCTGGAGTGCGTTAGCGGGAGATACGCAGTATTTT.

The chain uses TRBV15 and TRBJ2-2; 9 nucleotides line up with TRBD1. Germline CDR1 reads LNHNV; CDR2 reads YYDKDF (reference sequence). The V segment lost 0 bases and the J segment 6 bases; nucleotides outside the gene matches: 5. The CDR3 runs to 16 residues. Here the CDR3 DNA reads TGTGCCACCAGCAGAGATGGGACAGGGATGGCCGGGGAGCTGTTTTTT. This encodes CATSRDGTGMAGELFF. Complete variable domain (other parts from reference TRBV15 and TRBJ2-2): DAMVIQNPRYQVTQFGKPVTLSCSQTLNHNVMYWYQQKSSQAPKLLFHYYDKDFNNEADTPDNFQSRRPNTSFCFLDIRSPGLGDTAMYLCATSRDGTGMAGELFFGEGSRLTVL.

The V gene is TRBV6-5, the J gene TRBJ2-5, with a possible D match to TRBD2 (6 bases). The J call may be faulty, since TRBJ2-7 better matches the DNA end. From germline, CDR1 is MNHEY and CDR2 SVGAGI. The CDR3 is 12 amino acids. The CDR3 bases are TGTGCCAGCAGTCTCGCGGGGTACGAGCAGTACTTC. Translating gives CASSLAGYEQYF.

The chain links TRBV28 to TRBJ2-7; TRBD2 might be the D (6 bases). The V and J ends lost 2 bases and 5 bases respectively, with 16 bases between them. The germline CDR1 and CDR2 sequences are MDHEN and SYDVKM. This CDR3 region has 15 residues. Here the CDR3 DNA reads TGTGCCAGCAGTTTACTCTTTCGGGGGTTCCACGAGCAGTACTTC. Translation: CASSLLFRGFHEQYF.

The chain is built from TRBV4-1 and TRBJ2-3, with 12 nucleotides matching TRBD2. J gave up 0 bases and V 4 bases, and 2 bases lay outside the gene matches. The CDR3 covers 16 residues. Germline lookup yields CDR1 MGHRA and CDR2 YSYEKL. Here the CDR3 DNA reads TGCGCCAGCAGCCTCGGACTAGCGGGAAGCACAGATACGCAGTATTTT. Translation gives CASSLGLAGSTDTQYF.

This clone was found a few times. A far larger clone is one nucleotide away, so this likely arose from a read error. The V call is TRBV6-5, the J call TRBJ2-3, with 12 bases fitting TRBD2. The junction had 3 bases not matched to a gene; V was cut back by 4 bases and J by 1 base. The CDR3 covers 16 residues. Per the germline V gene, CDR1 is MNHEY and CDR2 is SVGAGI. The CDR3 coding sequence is TGTGCCAGCAGTTCGCGACTAGCGGGAGGCACAGATACGCAGTATTTT. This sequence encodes CASSSRLAGGTDTQYF.

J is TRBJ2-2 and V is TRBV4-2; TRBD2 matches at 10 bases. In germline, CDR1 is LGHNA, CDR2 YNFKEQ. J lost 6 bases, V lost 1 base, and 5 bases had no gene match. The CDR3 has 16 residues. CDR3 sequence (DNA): TGTGCCAGCAGCCAAGGAGCGGGAGGGCCACCCGGGGAGCTGTTTTTT. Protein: CASSQGAGGPPGELFF.

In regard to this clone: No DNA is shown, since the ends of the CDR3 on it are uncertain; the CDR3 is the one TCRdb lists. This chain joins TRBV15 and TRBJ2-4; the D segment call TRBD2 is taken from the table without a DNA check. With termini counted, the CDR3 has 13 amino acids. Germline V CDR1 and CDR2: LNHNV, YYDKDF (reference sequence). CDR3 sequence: CATSRVGEGIRYF.

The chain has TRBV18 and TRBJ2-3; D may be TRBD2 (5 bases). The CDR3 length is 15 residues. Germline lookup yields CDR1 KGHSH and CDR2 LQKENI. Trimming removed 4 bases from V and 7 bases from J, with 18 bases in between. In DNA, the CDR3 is TGTGCCAGCTCACAAGGAGAGGGTATCGGAAATACGCAGTATTTT. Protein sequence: CASSQGEGIGNTQYF.

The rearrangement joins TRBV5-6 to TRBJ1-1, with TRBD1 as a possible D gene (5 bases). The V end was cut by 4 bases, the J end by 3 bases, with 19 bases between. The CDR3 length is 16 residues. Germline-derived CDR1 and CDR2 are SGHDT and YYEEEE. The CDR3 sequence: CASSPRGSRTYTEAFF. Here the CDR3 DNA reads TGTGCCAGCAGCCCCCGGGGGTCTAGGACCTACACTGAAGCTTTCTTT.

The chain's CDR3 is CASSFPGLGEAFF. The CDR3 DNA follows: TGTGCCAGCAGCTTCCCCGGTCTCGGTGAAGCTTTCTTT. The genes are TRBV5-6 and TRBJ1-1, with no clear D. Between the trimmed V and J ends, which lost 2 bases and 7 bases, there was a span of 12 bases. The germline V gene has CDR1 SGHDT and CDR2 YYEEEE. This CDR3 contains 13 residues.

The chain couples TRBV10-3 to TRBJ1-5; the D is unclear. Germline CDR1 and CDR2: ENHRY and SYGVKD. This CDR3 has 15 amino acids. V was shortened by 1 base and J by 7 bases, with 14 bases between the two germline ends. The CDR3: CAISELGQAGQPQHF. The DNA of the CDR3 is TGTGCCATCAGTGAGTTAGGTCAGGCAGGCCAGCCCCAGCATTTT.

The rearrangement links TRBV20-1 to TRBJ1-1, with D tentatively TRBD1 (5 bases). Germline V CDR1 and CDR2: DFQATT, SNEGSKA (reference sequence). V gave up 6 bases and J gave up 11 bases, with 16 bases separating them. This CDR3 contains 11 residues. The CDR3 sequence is CSALPTGVAFF. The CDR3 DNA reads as TGCAGTGCCCTTCCTACAGGCGTCGCTTTCTTT.

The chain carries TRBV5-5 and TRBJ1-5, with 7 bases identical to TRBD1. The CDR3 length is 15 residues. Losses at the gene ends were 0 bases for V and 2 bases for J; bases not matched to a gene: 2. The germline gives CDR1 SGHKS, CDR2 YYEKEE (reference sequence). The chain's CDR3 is CASSLAGTGNQPQHF. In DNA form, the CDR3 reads TGTGCCAGCAGCTTGGCCGGGACAGGCAATCAGCCCCAGCATTTT.

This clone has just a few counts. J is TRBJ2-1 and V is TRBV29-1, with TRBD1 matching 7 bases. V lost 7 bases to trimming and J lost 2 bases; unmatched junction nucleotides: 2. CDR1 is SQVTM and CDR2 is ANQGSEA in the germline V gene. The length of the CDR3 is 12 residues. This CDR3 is CSAGTAYNEQFF. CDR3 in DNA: TGCAGCGCCGGGACAGCCTACAATGAGCAGTTCTTC.

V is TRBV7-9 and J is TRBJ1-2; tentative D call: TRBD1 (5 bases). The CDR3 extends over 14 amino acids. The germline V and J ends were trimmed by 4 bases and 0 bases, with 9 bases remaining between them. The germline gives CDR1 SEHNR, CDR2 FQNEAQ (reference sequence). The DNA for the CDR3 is TGTGCCAGCAGCTCAACAGGAGCTAACTATGGCTACACCTTC. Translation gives CASSSTGANYGYTF.

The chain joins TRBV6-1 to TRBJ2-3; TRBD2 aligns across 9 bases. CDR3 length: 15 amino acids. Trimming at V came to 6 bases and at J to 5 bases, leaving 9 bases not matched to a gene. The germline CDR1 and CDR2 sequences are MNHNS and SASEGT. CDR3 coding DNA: TGTGCCAGCAGGGGCCAGGCGGGAGGGATAGATACGCAGTATTTT. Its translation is CASRGQAGGIDTQYF.